Each of the 4 T cell receptor beta chains below was sequenced from the same sample in a study of blood T cells in healthy people across ages. For the second PCR, which ran for roughly 7 to 11 cycles, a sample-barcoded 5' primer and a J-beta primer mix were used. MiXCR, applied by TCRdb to the 5' RACE reads, yields one record per CDR3 protein. The data contain more than 750,000 distinct CDR3 sequences, about 29% of them singletons. The sample also formed part of further work on T cells of mothers and their children.

The sample comprised blood. These receptors originate from a woman aged 40-49 years in good health.

This clonotype was recorded only once. The rearrangement uses TRBV7-2 and TRBJ1-2; 7 nucleotides agree with TRBD1. The CDR3 extends over 15 amino acids. Germline loops: CDR1 SGHTA, CDR2 FQGNSA. The ends lost 3 bases at V and 4 bases at J; junction bases unmatched: 8. CDR3: CASSFQGEGSYGYTF. CDR3 bases: TGTGCCAGCAGCTTCCAGGGGGAGGGATCCTATGGCTACACCTTC.

This chain uses TRBV20-1 with TRBJ1-1; D is unresolved. V shed 5 bases and J shed 1 base, with 14 bases lying between them. CDR3 length: 14 residues. CDR1 is DFQATT, CDR2 SNEGSKA, per germline (reference sequence). In DNA form, the CDR3 reads TGCAGTGCTGGAGTTTCTCCGGGGAACACTGAAGCTTTCTTT. Protein product: CSAGVSPGNTEAFF.

On this clonotype itself: It may be a read error: a sequence one base away is much more abundant. The chain combines TRBV20-1 with TRBJ2-3, with D hard to call. Trimming removed 1 base from V and 0 bases from J, with 11 bases in between. The CDR3 covers 15 residues. Germline V gene data show CDR1 as DFQATT and CDR2 as SNEGSKA (reference sequence). Written as DNA, the CDR3 is TGCAGTGCTAGAGGGGGTTGGCAGAGCACAGATACGCAGTATTTT. This sequence encodes CSARGGWQSTDTQYF.

The chain is built from TRBV9 and TRBJ2-2, with TRBD2 identical over 10 bases. The V segment lost 4 bases and the J segment 5 bases; nucleotides outside the gene matches: 8. CDR1 is SGDLS, CDR2 YYNGEE, per germline. The CDR3 runs to 16 residues. CDR3 residues: CASSTSLAGATGELFF. CDR3 bases: TGTGCCAGCAGCACCTCTCTAGCGGGGGCGACCGGGGAGCTGTTTTTT.